The 21 T cell receptor beta chains in this list originate from one sample, sequenced in a study of T cell responses to AZD1222 COVID-19 vaccine (dated by TCRdb to 2020 to 2023). The time point label here, explained by the study, means: baseline before first vaccination. This sample's treatment or condition label indicates: meningococcal conjugate vaccine given as trial control. The library was made by the immunoSEQ multiplex PCR assay. This is the immuneACCESS table as TCRdb keeps it, with only in-frame sequences that have V and J called. A part of the clones is gone; compared with another copy, unresolved V genes explain less than half, and the rest is unexplained. For this sample the table gives 120,000 to 150,000 clones, of which about nine tenths were detected only once. The leading ten clones occupy approximately 2.7% of the sample. Sample: peripheral blood, taken on day 0 of MenACWY control vaccination. The receptors come from an adult in good health.

The chain carries TRBV5-5 and TRBJ1-1; no definite D call. V shed 0 bases and J shed 6 bases, with 12 bases lying between them. CDR1 is SGHKS, CDR2 YYEKEE, per germline (reference sequence). This CDR3 is built from 14 residues. The CDR3 is CASSLAGERAEAFF. The CDR3 bases are TGTGCCAGCAGCTTGGCCGGGGAACGGGCTGAAGCTTTCTTT.

V is TRBV7-5 and J is TRBJ2-1; TRBD2 was called by the table and not checked on the DNA. TRBV7-5 is shown as a pseudogene. The length of the CDR3 is 17 residues. In nucleotides, the CDR3 is TGTGTCAGAAGCACTATCCCCACTAGCGGGAAGGGCGATGAGCAGTTCTTC. Its translation is CVRSTIPTSGKGDEQFF.

This chain links TRBV12-3 or TRBV12-4 with TRBJ1-1, with D tentatively TRBD1 (6 bases). V lost 1 base and J lost 5, with 8 bases in between. The CDR3 has 13 amino acids. The CDR3: CASSLDRATEAFF. In nucleotides, the CDR3 is TGTGCCAGCAGTTTAGACAGGGCAACTGAAGCTTTCTTT.

V gene TRBV6-1 combines with J gene TRBJ1-2; TRBD1 is a possible D gene (5 bases). Trimming removed 6 bases at V and 0 bases at J, with 14 bases between. The CDR3 runs 15 residues. Per germline, CDR1 MNHNS and CDR2 SASEGT. For the CDR3, the DNA is TGTGCCAGCAGGCCGAGGGTGGGGGCTAACTATGGCTACACCTTC. It translates to CASRPRVGANYGYTF.

This chain links TRBV24-1 with TRBJ2-1, with a possible D match to TRBD2 (6 bases). Germline CDR1 reads KGHDR; CDR2 reads SFDVKD. This CDR3 contains 15 residues. Trimming stripped 4 bases from V and 0 bases from J, with 9 bases between. The CDR3 DNA sequence: TGTGCCACCAGTGACGGCGGGGTCTCCTACAATGAGCAGTTCTTC. Its translation: CATSDGGVSYNEQFF.

The chain joins TRBV5-4 to TRBJ1-2; no reliable D call. There are 14 residues in the CDR3. Trimming left V 5 bases short and J 0 bases short, with 11 bases between. Germline V gene sequence: CDR1 SGHNT, CDR2 YYREEE (reference sequence). The CDR3 DNA reads as TGTGCCAGCAGTGAGCAGATAGCTAACTATGGCTACACCTTC. Its translation is CASSEQIANYGYTF.

The chain recombines TRBV12-3 or TRBV12-4 with TRBJ2-7, with D perhaps matching TRBD1 or TRBD2 (5 bases each). The CDR3 contains 11 residues. Trimming cost V 3 bases and J 8 bases, with 8 bases left between them. The CDR3 region is CASSFRGQQYF. CDR3 in DNA: TGTGCCAGCAGTTTTAGGGGACAGCAGTACTTC.

This clone has a single count. This rearrangement joins TRBV24-1 to TRBJ1-5; D is unresolved. Per germline, CDR1 KGHDR and CDR2 SFDVKD. The CDR3 consists of 13 residues. The V end was cut by 1 base, the J end by 5 bases, with 5 bases between. The CDR3 nucleotides read TGTGCCACCAGTGATTTTGTGGATCAGCCCCAGCATTTT. Protein product: CATSDFVDQPQHF.

Relative to its sample, this clone is medium-sized. This chain links TRBV7-8 with TRBJ1-1; possible D gene TRBD1, 5 bases. CDR1 SGHVS and CDR2 FQNEAQ come from the germline V gene. This CDR3 region has 14 residues. V gave up 6 bases and J gave up 3 bases, with 14 bases separating them. The CDR3 bases are TGTGCCAGCAGTCAACGCGCGGGGGACACTGAAGCTTTCTTT. Encoded protein: CASSQRAGDTEAFF.

The V gene is TRBV7-9, the J gene TRBJ1-2, with 7 nucleotides matching TRBD1. The trim removed 2 bases at V and 0 bases at J, leaving 3 bases unmatched. Germline V gene data show CDR1 as SEHNR and CDR2 as FQNEAQ (reference sequence). The CDR3 has 15 residues. The CDR3 DNA reads TGTGCCAGCAGCTTACGACAGGGAGCTAACTATGGCTACACCTTC. Protein sequence: CASSLRQGANYGYTF.

The chain recombines TRBV6-6 with TRBJ2-7; D remains unclear. The CDR3 consists of 12 residues. CDR1 and CDR2 from the germline V gene are MNHNY and SVGAGI (reference sequence). V was trimmed by 0 bases and J by 4 bases, leaving 4 bases between them. In nucleotides, the CDR3 is TGTGCCAGCAGTTACTCGAAGTACGAGCAGTACTTC. Residues: CASSYSKYEQYF.

This clone was seen a few times. This sequence joins TRBV4-1 and TRBJ1-1, with a possible D match to TRBD1 (6 bases). The CDR3 covers 15 residues. Trimming left V 0 bases short and J 5 bases short, with 13 bases between. The germline CDR1 and CDR2 sequences are MGHRA and YSYEKL. CDR3 nucleotide sequence: TGCGCCAGCAGCCAAGATGGGGGGCCGAGGACTGAAGCTTTCTTT. It yields the protein CASSQDGGPRTEAFF.

This chain links TRBV18 with TRBJ1-1; D is ambiguous. Germline V gives CDR1 KGHSH, CDR2 LQKENI. The CDR3 totals 15 residues. Trimming cost V 4 bases and J 1 base, with 13 bases left between them. This CDR3 reads CASSLSPGENTEAFF. CDR3 DNA: TGTGCCAGCTCACTCAGCCCAGGCGAGAACACTGAAGCTTTCTTT.

The CDR3 region is CARSLTTDRGNYGYTF. The CDR3 DNA sequence: TGTGCCAGAAGCTTGACCACAGACAGGGGAAACTATGGCTACACCTTC. V usage is TRBV5-3 and J usage is TRBJ1-2; 8 bases align to TRBD1. TRBV5-3 is treated as an ORF (open reading frame) with a function not yet certain. The CDR3 runs 16 residues. With V trimmed by 1 base and J by 2 bases, 7 bases remained unmatched.

CDR3 coding DNA: TGTGCCAGTAGTCCCCCGCACTCGAGTGAAAAACTGTTTTTT. Amino acids: CASSPPHSSEKLFF. The V and J genes are TRBV19 and TRBJ1-4, with D unresolved. The V gene's germline CDR1 is LNHDA and CDR2 SQIVND (reference sequence). V lost 5 bases, J lost 7 bases, and 14 bases lay in between. The length of the CDR3 is 14 residues.

This rearrangement joins TRBV29-1 to TRBJ2-7; 9 nucleotides match TRBD1. From germline, CDR1 is SQVTM and CDR2 ANQGSEA. Losses at the gene ends were 4 bases for V and 1 base for J; bases not matched to a gene: 5. This CDR3 region has 14 residues. This CDR3 is CSVGGTGISYEQYF. The CDR3 DNA follows: TGCAGCGTTGGAGGGACAGGGATTTCCTACGAGCAGTACTTC.

J is TRBJ2-2 and V is TRBV7-3; TRBD2 matches at 11 bases. The germline V gene encodes CDR1 SGHTA and CDR2 FQGTGA. V was clipped by 4 bases and J by 7 bases; unmatched bases: 5. The CDR3 totals 15 residues. The CDR3: CASSSTSGVGGELFF. The CDR3 region has the DNA TGTGCCAGCAGCTCGACTAGCGGGGTCGGCGGGGAGCTGTTTTTT.

V gene TRBV27 combines with J gene TRBJ1-5; D not resolved. The CDR3 sequence is 13 residues long. From germline, CDR1 is MNHEY and CDR2 SMNVEV (reference sequence). Deletions cut 3 bases from V and 5 bases from J, with 8 bases between. The CDR3 nucleotides read TGTGCCAGCAGTTTGACGGGTCATCAGCCCCAGCATTTT. Residues: CASSLTGHQPQHF.

By share, this clone counts as medium-sized. The J gene is TRBJ1-5, the V gene TRBV30; no firm D call. Germline CDR1 GTSNPN, CDR2 SVGIG (reference sequence). V was pared by 8 bases and J by 2 bases, with 10 bases between. The CDR3 sequence is 12 residues long. CDR3 in DNA: TGTGCCATCGAGGTCGGCAATCAGCCCCAGCATTTT. This gives the protein CAIEVGNQPQHF.

This clone was detected only once. The rearrangement links TRBV6-1 to TRBJ1-5; D not resolved. The germline V gene encodes CDR1 MNHNS and CDR2 SASEGT. V was pared by 1 base and J by 7 bases, with 8 bases between. The CDR3 totals 13 residues. The CDR3: CASSEVGRQPQHF. The CDR3 DNA reads as TGTGCCAGCAGTGAAGTGGGTAGGCAGCCCCAGCATTTT.

J is TRBJ1-1 and V is TRBV10-3, with D maybe TRBD1 (6 bases). Between the trimmed V and J ends, which lost 4 bases and 2 bases, there was a span of 11 bases. In germline, CDR1 is ENHRY, CDR2 SYGVKD. This CDR3 comprises 14 residues. The chain's CDR3 is CAISAGGANTEAFF. CDR3 DNA sequence: TGTGCCATCAGTGCTGGGGGGGCAAACACTGAAGCTTTCTTT.